What follows are 17 T cell receptor beta chains derived from one specimen sequenced in a study of blood T cells in healthy people across ages. Together with a sample-barcoded 5' primer, a J-beta primer mix was included in a second PCR lasting roughly 6 to 12 cycles. TCRdb re-derived calls from the 5' RACE reads in MiXCR, one entry per CDR3 protein. The sample yields fewer than 900,000 distinct CDR3 sequences, about half seen once. Sequencing was done on a sample of blood. These receptors came from a woman in her sixties or seventies in good health.

This clonotype appeared a few times. The chain combines TRBV3-1 with TRBJ1-2, with D possibly matching TRBD1 (5 bases). V lost 5 bases to trimming and J lost 4 bases, with 17 bases between them. The CDR3 runs 15 residues. CDR1 is LGHDT and CDR2 is YNNKEL in the germline V gene (reference sequence). The CDR3, as DNA: TGTGCCAGCAGCGCAACCTCGACAGAACTCTATGGCTACACCTTC. Residues: CASSATSTELYGYTF.

The chain combines TRBV11-2 with TRBJ2-7; perhaps D is TRBD1 or TRBD2 (6 bases each). V gave up 1 base and J gave up 3 bases, with 10 bases separating them. This CDR3 has 14 residues. Germline CDR1 reads SGHAT; CDR2 reads FQNNGV. CDR3 protein: CASSLGQDYYEQYF. The CDR3 nucleotides are TGTGCCAGCAGCTTAGGACAGGACTACTACGAGCAGTACTTC.

Turning to this clonotype: A much larger clone lies one base from this, so it may be a read error. In DNA form, the CDR3 reads TGTGCCAGCAGAAGGGACAGGGCCGCGGAGACCCAGTTCTTC. Its translation: CASRRDRAAETQFF. V and J are TRBV27 and TRBJ2-1, with 9 bases identical to TRBD1. The CDR3 covers 14 residues. With 6 bases clipped from V and 13 bases from J, the junction kept 13 bases outside the gene matches. Germline V CDR1 and CDR2: MNHEY, SMNVEV (reference sequence).

The rearrangement uses TRBV20-1 and TRBJ2-4; D gene unclear. The J call is uncertain, as TRBJ2-7 better fits the DNA end. Germline-derived CDR1 and CDR2 are DFQATT and SNEGSKA (reference sequence). The CDR3 consists of 12 residues. The CDR3: CSATRRAYEQYF. DNA for the CDR3: TGCAGTGCTACCAGGCGTGCCTACGAGCAGTACTTC.

The chain combines TRBV24-1 with TRBJ2-3; 14 bases line up with TRBD2. The ends lost 4 bases at V and 1 base at J; junction bases unmatched: 6. Looked up from germline, CDR1 is KGHDR and CDR2 is SFDVKD. The length of the CDR3 is 18 residues. This CDR3 is CATSDPGLAGAGTDTQYF. CDR3 bases: TGTGCCACCAGTGACCCGGGACTAGCGGGAGCTGGCACAGATACGCAGTATTTT.

This clonotype was observed a handful of times. This sequence joins TRBV25-1 and TRBJ1-2; 7 bases map to TRBD1. Looked up from germline, CDR1 is MGHDK and CDR2 is SYGVNS. There are 18 residues in the CDR3. Germline trimming cut 0 bases from V and 4 bases from J; bases unmatched to any gene: 14. CDR3 loop: CASSEYGGQNRGFYGYTF. For the CDR3, the DNA is TGTGCCAGCAGTGAATATGGGGGTCAAAACAGGGGCTTCTATGGCTACACCTTC.

J is TRBJ1-5 and V is TRBV12-3 or TRBV12-4, with a weak D call TRBD1 (6 bases). The CDR3 consists of 16 residues. Trimming pared 3 bases from V and 0 bases from J, leaving 12 bases between. The CDR3 sequence: CASSFRQALSNQPQHF. For the CDR3, the DNA is TGTGCCAGCAGTTTTCGACAGGCTCTTAGCAATCAGCCCCAGCATTTT.

J is TRBJ2-5 and V is TRBV6-6; maybe TRBD1 (5 bases). Trimming pared 5 bases from V and 0 bases from J, leaving 13 bases between. The CDR3 is made up of 15 amino acids. Germline CDR1 and CDR2: MNHNY and SVGAGI (reference sequence). This CDR3 reads CASSKSQGYQETQYF. The CDR3, as DNA: TGTGCCAGCAGTAAGTCCCAGGGTTACCAAGAGACCCAGTACTTC.

The chain employs TRBV6-5 and TRBJ2-6; possible D gene TRBD2, 6 bases. V was shortened by 9 bases and J by 2 bases, with 8 bases between the two germline ends. Germline V lookup: CDR1 MNHEY, CDR2 SVGAGI. The CDR3 is made up of 13 amino acids. In nucleotides, the CDR3 is TGTGCCAGTGGCGGGGCTGGGGCCAACGTCCTGACTTTC. Residues: CASGGAGANVLTF.

This clonotype was counted only a few times. The gene calls are TRBV20-1 and TRBJ2-1; 9 nucleotides agree with TRBD2. This CDR3 spans 16 amino acids. Losses at the gene ends were 0 bases for V and 2 bases for J; bases not matched to a gene: 5. Germline CDR1 is DFQATT and CDR2 is SNEGSKA (reference sequence). This CDR3 is CSAREPRTSAYNEQFF. The CDR3 DNA sequence: TGCAGTGCTAGAGAGCCCCGGACTAGCGCCTACAATGAGCAGTTCTTC.

The chain employs TRBV27 and TRBJ2-4, with D perhaps given as TRBD1 or TRBD2 (6 bases each). V was shortened by 5 bases and J by 7 bases, with 24 bases between the two germline ends. The CDR3 extends over 17 amino acids. Germline loops: CDR1 MNHEY, CDR2 SMNVEV (reference sequence). The DNA of the CDR3 is TGTGCCAGCAGTCTCCGGGGGCTAGGCGGGTTGGGGAACATTCAGTACTTC. This codes for CASSLRGLGGLGNIQYF.

The CDR3, as DNA: TGTGCCAGCTCACCAGGGACTAGCGGGAATACCTACGAGCAGTACTTC. Translation gives CASSPGTSGNTYEQYF. This chain joins TRBV18 and TRBJ2-4; 13 nucleotides match TRBD2. The closer fit of TRBJ2-7 to the DNA end suggests the J call may be wrong. Germline CDR1 and CDR2: KGHSH and LQKENI. The CDR3 runs to 16 residues.

As to this clonotype: A read error may produce the germline difference seen at one junction end. The chain is built from TRBV7-2 and TRBJ1-1; D not resolved. Germline CDR1 reads SGHTA; CDR2 reads FQGNSA. This CDR3 has 15 residues. The CDR3 DNA follows: TGTGCCAGCAGCTTAGTCCCCTCCATGAACACTGAAGTTTTCTTT. Protein sequence: CASSLVPSMNTEVFF.

The V call is TRBV7-2, the J call TRBJ1-2; tentatively, D is TRBD1 (6 bases). Trimming stripped 5 bases from V and 4 bases from J, with 14 bases between. The CDR3 runs 14 residues. Germline V gene sequence: CDR1 SGHTA, CDR2 FQGNSA. Written as DNA, the CDR3 is TGTGCCAGCAGCCCCCGGGACACCCTCTATGGCTACACCTTC. Translated, it gives CASSPRDTLYGYTF. The full variable domain, completed using reference TRBV7-2 and TRBJ1-2, is GAGVSQSPSNKVTEKGKDVELRCDPISGHTALYWYRQSLGQGLEFLIYFQGNSAPDKSGLPSDRFSAERTGGSVSTLTIQRTQQEDSAVYLCASSPRDTLYGYTFGSGTRLTVV.

This rearrangement joins TRBV7-2 to TRBJ1-1; D ambiguous. This CDR3 is 13 amino acids long. V lost 5 bases and J lost 8, with 15 bases in between. The germline CDR1 and CDR2 sequences are SGHTA and FQGNSA. CDR3 sequence: CASSRREQNEAFF. CDR3 nucleotide sequence: TGTGCCAGCAGCCGGAGGGAACAGAACGAAGCTTTCTTT.

This clonotype appeared many times. The chain has TRBV5-1 and TRBJ2-5; a weak D match, TRBD1 (8 bases). Germline V CDR1 and CDR2: SGHRS, YFSETQ. The V end was cut by 6 bases, the J end by 5 bases, with 14 bases between. This CDR3 contains 13 residues. The CDR3 loop is CASTEQGGETQYF. The DNA for the CDR3 is TGCGCCAGCACAGAACAGGGGGGGGAGACCCAGTACTTC.

Comment on this clonotype: This may be a read error, as it is one base from a much larger clone. The chain has TRBV10-3 and TRBJ2-1, with 7 bases identical to TRBD2. The last part of the DNA fits TRBJ2-7 better; the J call may be wrong. Germline V CDR1 and CDR2: ENHRY, SYGVKD. The CDR3 loop spans 17 amino acids. The CDR3 region has the DNA TGTGCCATCAGTGAGTCGGGGGGGAGGGCTTCCTACAATGAGCAGTACTTC. Its translation: CAISESGGRASYNEQYF.